This TCR beta chain was recovered during a study of neurological immune-mediated disorders. As to this clonotype: The antigen is not known.

Trimming cost V 0 bases and J 4 bases; bases outside gene matches: 2. The CDR3 runs to 15 residues. The germline V gene has CDR1 LGHDT and CDR2 YNNKEL (reference sequence). Study findings and constraints: In HTLV-1-associated myelopathy, TCR clonal expansion was greatest, whereas multiple sclerosis had the least, falling below healthy controls.

5'RACE with 10-nucleotide random UMIs generated the cDNA. TCRdb re-analysed the 5' RACE reads in MiXCR, keeping a single row per CDR3 protein. Here the sample spans 11,000 to 15,000 distinct CDR3 sequences, about 6.8% being singletons. This chain uses TRBV3-1 with TRBJ2-2; TRBD2 matches at 7 bases. The source is a woman in her 40s in good health. Specimen: CD8+ T cells from blood. CDR3 DNA sequence: TGTGCCAGCAGCCAAGAAGGCGGGGGCACCGGGGAGCTGTTTTTT. It translates to CASSQEGGGTGELFF.